This T cell receptor beta chain was captured in a study of blood T cell repertoires in COVID-19. Per the authors' pipeline: Scientists estimated how many nucleated cells there were by amplifying reference gene primers. Data came from immunoSEQ multiplex PCR; TCRdb stores just in-frame clones and leaves some out. V and J calls and clone size are those listed in that table; D and trimming were worked out from the DNA. The top ten clones hold 3.5% to 5% of a sample with 300,000 to 350,000 clones, nearly 90% of them seen once. Cohort allocation depended upon clinical history that participants reported. Between the trimmed V and J ends, which lost 0 bases and 7 bases, there was a span of 14 bases. The CDR3 is 15 residues long. Germline V gene lookup returns CDR1 SGHRS and CDR2 YFSETQ.

J is TRBJ2-1 and V is TRBV5-1, with a possible D match to TRBD2 (5 bases). This sequence originates from a woman aged 18-29 years with acute COVID-19. The specimen sequenced was PBMCs or T cells enriched from blood (not recorded which). The CDR3 reads CASSLAGSKGNEQFF. CDR3 coding DNA: TGCGCCAGCAGCTTGGCGGGGTCTAAGGGAAATGAGCAGTTCTTC.